The 25 T cell receptor beta chains below were found in one sample sequenced in a study of T cell changes during pregnancy in multiple sclerosis. Method: immunoSEQ multiplex PCR; TCRdb's copy keeps in-frame clones and lacks some. Seen here are 20,000 to 25,000 clones, about 82% observed once, and the top ten hold approximately 15%. The sample consisted of CD8+ T cells from peripheral blood mononuclear cells, taken in the first trimester of pregnancy. These receptors were collected from a female donor in good health, enrolled as a control in a pregnancy study.

V usage is TRBV6-6 and J usage is TRBJ1-1; D uncertain. The V end was cut by 5 bases, the J end by 0 bases, with 13 bases between. In germline, CDR1 is MNHNY, CDR2 SVGAGI (reference sequence). The CDR3 is made up of 15 amino acids. The CDR3 sequence: CASSRPGELNTEAFF. The CDR3 nucleotides are TGTGCCAGCAGTAGGCCCGGAGAGTTGAACACTGAAGCTTTCTTT.

The table lists this clone with a count of one. The chain is built from TRBV13 and TRBJ2-1; maybe TRBD2 (6 bases). The germline CDR1 and CDR2 sequences are PRHDT and FYEKMQ (reference sequence). Deletions cut 4 bases from V and 2 bases from J, with 9 bases between. This CDR3 region has 14 residues. CDR3 coding DNA: TGTGCCAGCAGCTCAACTAGCCCCTACAATGAGCAGTTCTTC. It yields the protein CASSSTSPYNEQFF.

The CDR3 spells CASRGGGLHEQYF. CDR3 DNA sequence: TGTGCCAGCCGGGGGGGTGGTCTACACGAGCAGTACTTC. The chain couples TRBV19 to TRBJ2-7; 8 bases map to TRBD2. The germline gives CDR1 LNHDA, CDR2 SQIVND (reference sequence). With 9 bases clipped from V and 5 bases from J, the junction kept 9 bases outside the gene matches. This CDR3 is built from 13 residues.

This CDR3 is CASSDLRTGYYGYTF. The CDR3 DNA reads as TGTGCCAGCAGTGATTTGAGGACAGGGTACTATGGCTACACCTTC. V and J are TRBV6-1 and TRBJ1-2; 8 nucleotides agree with TRBD1. Unmatched junction bases numbered 6, after V lost 3 bases and J lost 3 bases. The CDR3 runs to 15 residues. From germline, CDR1 is MNHNS and CDR2 SASEGT.

The J gene is TRBJ2-7, the V gene TRBV5-1; 9 positions agree with TRBD2. Germline CDR1 is SGHRS and CDR2 is YFSETQ. The CDR3 runs 16 residues. V shed 2 bases, J shed 3 bases, and the junction held 9 bases outside the gene matches. In nucleotides, the CDR3 is TGCGCCAGCAGCTTAAAAGGACTAGCGACGGGCTACGAGCAGTACTTC. Translating it yields CASSLKGLATGYEQYF.

V and J are TRBV18 and TRBJ2-7; a weak D match, TRBD2 (6 bases). CDR3 length: 13 residues. Germline V gene data show CDR1 as KGHSH and CDR2 as LQKENI. V was pared by 2 bases and J by 7 bases, with 12 bases between. CDR3 protein: CASSPSEGREQYF. CDR3 in DNA: TGTGCCAGCTCACCATCGGAGGGTCGGGAGCAGTACTTC.

The rearrangement joins TRBV7-3 to TRBJ2-2; the match to TRBD2 covers 8 bases. The germline V gene encodes CDR1 SGHTA and CDR2 FQGTGA. V was clipped by 5 bases and J by 0 bases; unmatched bases: 5. CDR3 length: 16 residues. For the CDR3, the DNA is TGTGCCAGCAGCCATGTCGGGGGGGCGAACACCGGGGAGCTGTTTTTT. This translates into CASSHVGGANTGELFF.

The V call is TRBV5-1, the J call TRBJ1-2; no clear D gene. The CDR3 loop spans 15 amino acids. V was clipped by 4 bases and J by 4 bases, with 17 bases between them. Germline V gene data show CDR1 as SGHRS and CDR2 as YFSETQ. CDR3 bases: TGCGCCAGCAGCCTTGACGGAGCTTTGGTCTATGGCTACACCTTC. This codes for CASSLDGALVYGYTF.

V and J are TRBV30 and TRBJ2-3; 9 bases line up with TRBD2. CDR3 length equals 16 residues. The V and J ends lost 0 bases and 1 base, in that order; junction bases with no gene match: 5. Germline V gives CDR1 GTSNPN, CDR2 SVGIG (reference sequence). Written as DNA, the CDR3 is TGTGCCTGGAGTGTACTGCCTAGCGGGGGCACAGATACGCAGTATTTT. Amino acids: CAWSVLPSGGTDTQYF.

This clone was observed once. The chain uses TRBV4-1 and TRBJ2-2; TRBD2 might be the D (6 bases). The germline V gene has CDR1 MGHRA and CDR2 YSYEKL. The CDR3 length is 20 residues. With 0 bases removed from V and 2 bases from J, the gap between germline ends came to 22 bases. As DNA, the CDR3 is TGCGCCAGCAGCCAAGAAGGGACTTCCCGGGACCCGTTTAACACCGGGGAGCTGTTTTTT. Translation: CASSQEGTSRDPFNTGELFF.

This chain links TRBV9 with TRBJ1-2, with 9 bases fitting TRBD1. The length of the CDR3 is 15 residues. The J segment lost 4 bases and the V segment lost 3 bases, leaving 7 bases of the junction unmatched. The V gene's germline CDR1 is SGDLS and CDR2 YYNGEE. The CDR3, as DNA: TGTGCCAGCAGCGCCGGGACAGGGATCGGCTATGGCTACACCTTC. It is translated as CASSAGTGIGYGYTF. Full variable domain (remainder filled in from reference TRBV9 and TRBJ1-2): DSGVTQTPKHLITATGQRVTLRCSPRSGDLSVYWYQQSLDQGLQFLIQYYNGEERAKGNILERFSAQQFPDLHSELNLSSLELGDSALYFCASSAGTGIGYGYTFGSGTRLTVV.

As DNA, the CDR3 is TGTGCCAGTAGTATGGCGGGACAGGGCCCATACAACTATGGCTACACCTTC. It translates to CASSMAGQGPYNYGYTF. This chain joins TRBV19 and TRBJ1-2, with 9 nucleotides matching TRBD1. The CDR3 consists of 17 residues. V lost 3 bases, J lost 2 bases, and 10 bases stayed unmatched. The germline V gene has CDR1 LNHDA and CDR2 SQIVND (reference sequence).

This sequence joins TRBV7-9 and TRBJ2-2; 11 bases line up with TRBD1. Germline V gene lookup returns CDR1 SEHNR and CDR2 FQNEAQ (reference sequence). V shed 2 bases, J shed 5 bases, and the junction held 7 bases outside the gene matches. The CDR3 consists of 17 residues. The chain's CDR3 is CASSLSPGQGGTGELFF. CDR3 DNA: TGTGCCAGCAGCTTATCCCCGGGACAGGGGGGAACCGGGGAGCTGTTTTTT. The variable domain in full, completed from reference TRBV7-9 and TRBJ2-2, reads DTGVSQNPRHKITKRGQNVTFRCDPISEHNRLYWYRQTLGQGPEFLTYFQNEAQLEKSRLLSDRFSAERPKGSFSTLEIQRTEQGDSAMYLCASSLSPGQGGTGELFFGEGSRLTVL.

The V call is TRBV2, the J call TRBJ1-1; TRBD1 matches 7 bases. This CDR3 has 14 amino acids. With 7 bases clipped from V and 5 bases from J, the junction kept 10 bases outside the gene matches. Germline values: CDR1 SNHLY, CDR2 FYNNEI. CDR3 nucleotide sequence: TGTGCCAGCATTGGGGGCAGGGGGGCTACTGAAGCTTTCTTT. Encoded protein: CASIGGRGATEAFF.

The chain links TRBV27 to TRBJ1-5; no clear D gene. The V and J ends lost 6 bases and 0 bases respectively, with 6 bases between them. The germline CDR1 and CDR2 sequences are MNHEY and SMNVEV (reference sequence). This CDR3 contains 13 residues. The CDR3 region is CASSQFSNQPQHF. DNA of the CDR3: TGTGCCAGCAGCCAGTTTAGCAATCAGCCCCAGCATTTT.

The gene calls are TRBV19 and TRBJ2-7; D possibly corresponds to TRBD1 (6 bases). Trimming took off 6 bases at V and 3 bases at J, with 6 bases between the two ends. Germline V CDR1 and CDR2: LNHDA, SQIVND (reference sequence). The CDR3 runs to 11 residues. The CDR3 nucleotides are TGTGCCAGTAGGACAGGCTACGAGCAGTACTTC. It encodes CASRTGYEQYF.

This chain connects TRBV9 to TRBJ2-1; 9 bases map to TRBD2. Germline CDR1 is SGDLS and CDR2 is YYNGEE. The V and J ends lost 4 bases and 8 bases, in that order; junction bases with no gene match: 16. CDR3 length: 17 residues. CDR3 region: CASSPRDGLASAHEQFF. DNA for the CDR3: TGTGCCAGCAGCCCAAGAGACGGACTAGCGTCGGCGCATGAGCAGTTCTTC.

The chain is built from TRBV4-1 and TRBJ2-7, with D hard to call. Trimming cost V 3 bases and J 4 bases, with 10 bases left between them. Germline CDR1 is MGHRA and CDR2 is YSYEKL. The CDR3 is 13 residues long. The chain's CDR3 is CASSQTDGYEQYF. CDR3 DNA: TGCGCCAGCAGCCAGACTGACGGTTACGAGCAGTACTTC.

This clone has just one count. This chain links TRBV5-1 with TRBJ2-7, with a tentative D call TRBD2 (6 bases). The length of the CDR3 is 13 residues. Germline CDR1 and CDR2: SGHRS and YFSETQ. The ends were cut back, 0 bases at V and 4 bases at J, with 8 bases in the middle. CDR3 sequence: CASSLAGVYEQYF. The CDR3 nucleotides read TGCGCCAGCAGCTTGGCGGGAGTTTACGAGCAGTACTTC.

The genes are TRBV28 and TRBJ2-7; 9 bases map to TRBD1. Germline CDR1 is MDHEN and CDR2 is SYDVKM. CDR3 size: 17 residues. J was trimmed by 2 bases and V by 7 bases; bases with no gene match: 15. The CDR3 DNA sequence: TGTGCCAGCAATACCGGGACAGGGTCATACCCACCCTACGAGCAGTACTTC. Protein sequence: CASNTGTGSYPPYEQYF. The full variable domain, with the rest looked up from reference TRBV28 and TRBJ2-7, is DVKVTQSSRYLVKRTGEKVFLECVQDMDHENMFWYRQDPGLGLRLIYFSYDVKMKEKGDIPEGYSVSREKKERFSLILESASTNQTSMYLCASNTGTGSYPPYEQYFGPGTRLTVT.

This chain uses TRBV28 with TRBJ2-1; D uncertain. With 6 bases removed from V and 3 bases from J, the gap between germline ends came to 18 bases. This CDR3 is 16 amino acids long. Germline lookup yields CDR1 MDHEN and CDR2 SYDVKM. CDR3 in DNA: TGTGCCAGCAGCGTCATTTTGGCTTATAACTACAATGAGCAGTTCTTC. It yields the protein CASSVILAYNYNEQFF.

The genes are TRBV7-9 and TRBJ2-1, with D tentatively TRBD1 (5 bases). Trimming left V 2 bases short and J 6 bases short, with 8 bases between. This CDR3 is built from 13 residues. Germline-derived CDR1 and CDR2 are SEHNR and FQNEAQ (reference sequence). Written as DNA, the CDR3 is TGTGCCAGCAGCTTACCGACAGCCAATGAGCAGTTCTTC. Translation gives CASSLPTANEQFF.

V and J are TRBV5-4 and TRBJ2-7; 7 bases align to TRBD1. With 6 bases clipped from V and 3 bases from J, the junction kept 6 bases outside the gene matches. The CDR3 loop spans 13 amino acids. Germline loops: CDR1 SGHNT, CDR2 YYREEE (reference sequence). The CDR3 DNA sequence: TGTGCCAGCACCCCCAGGGGGAACTACGAGCAGTACTTC. As protein: CASTPRGNYEQYF.

V usage is TRBV27 and J usage is TRBJ2-1; a weak D match, TRBD1 (6 bases). The CDR3 runs to 12 residues. Germline V CDR1 and CDR2: MNHEY, SMNVEV (reference sequence). The ends were cut back, 10 bases at V and 12 bases at J, with 19 bases in the middle. The CDR3 nucleotides read TGTGCCAACGGAAGGGGGATTTTGGGGCAGTTCTTC. Encoded protein: CANGRGILGQFF.

The J gene is TRBJ1-1, the V gene TRBV5-6, with TRBD1 matching over 9 bases. Trimming removed 1 base from V and 0 bases from J; junction bases left unmatched: 10. This CDR3 has 18 residues. Germline CDR1 SGHDT, CDR2 YYEEEE. The DNA of the CDR3 is TGTGCCAGCAGCTTGTATTCTGGGACAGGGCTACTGAACACTGAAGCTTTCTTT. This encodes CASSLYSGTGLLNTEAFF.